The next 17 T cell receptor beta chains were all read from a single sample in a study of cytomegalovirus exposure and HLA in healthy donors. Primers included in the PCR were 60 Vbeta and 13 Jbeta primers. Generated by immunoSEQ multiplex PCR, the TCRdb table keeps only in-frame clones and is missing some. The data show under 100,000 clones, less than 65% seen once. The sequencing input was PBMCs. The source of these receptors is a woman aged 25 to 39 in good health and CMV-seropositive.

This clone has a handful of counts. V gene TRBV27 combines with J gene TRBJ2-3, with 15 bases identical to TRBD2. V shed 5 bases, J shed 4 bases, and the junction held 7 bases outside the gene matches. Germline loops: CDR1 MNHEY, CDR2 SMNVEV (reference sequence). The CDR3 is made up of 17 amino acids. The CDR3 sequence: CASSGLAGGLGPDTQYF. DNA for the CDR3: TGTGCCAGCAGTGGACTAGCGGGGGGGCTGGGGCCAGATACGCAGTATTTT.

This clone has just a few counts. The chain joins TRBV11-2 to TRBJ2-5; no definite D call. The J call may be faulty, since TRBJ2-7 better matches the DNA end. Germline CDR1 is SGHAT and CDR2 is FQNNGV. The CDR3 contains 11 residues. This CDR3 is CASSLIYEQYF. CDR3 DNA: TGTGCCAGCAGCTTAATATACGAGCAGTACTTC.

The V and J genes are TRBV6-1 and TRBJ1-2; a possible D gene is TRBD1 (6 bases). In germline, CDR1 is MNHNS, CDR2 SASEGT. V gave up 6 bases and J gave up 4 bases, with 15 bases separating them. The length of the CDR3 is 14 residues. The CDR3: CASSTPVRGYGYTF. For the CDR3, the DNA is TGTGCCAGCAGCACCCCTGTCAGGGGCTATGGCTACACCTTC.

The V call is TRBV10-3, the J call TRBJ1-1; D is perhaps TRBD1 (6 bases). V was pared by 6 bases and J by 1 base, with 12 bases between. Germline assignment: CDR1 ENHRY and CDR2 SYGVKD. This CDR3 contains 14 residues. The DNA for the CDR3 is TGTGCCATCAGCATATCAGGGGAGAACACTGAAGCTTTCTTT. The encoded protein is CAISISGENTEAFF.

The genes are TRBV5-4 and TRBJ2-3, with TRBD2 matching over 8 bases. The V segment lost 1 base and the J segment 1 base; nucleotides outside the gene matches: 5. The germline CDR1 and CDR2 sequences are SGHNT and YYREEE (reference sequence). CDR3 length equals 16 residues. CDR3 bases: TGTGCCAGCAGCTTGCGGGGGGGGTGGGGCACAGATACGCAGTATTTT. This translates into CASSLRGGWGTDTQYF.

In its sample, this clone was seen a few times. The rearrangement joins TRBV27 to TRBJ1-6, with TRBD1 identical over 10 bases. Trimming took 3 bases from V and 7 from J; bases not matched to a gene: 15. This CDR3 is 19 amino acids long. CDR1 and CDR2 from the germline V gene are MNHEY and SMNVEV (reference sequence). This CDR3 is CASSFWGTGVDLENSPLHF. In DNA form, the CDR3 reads TGTGCCAGCAGTTTTTGGGGGACAGGGGTAGATCTGGAAAATTCACCCCTCCACTTT.

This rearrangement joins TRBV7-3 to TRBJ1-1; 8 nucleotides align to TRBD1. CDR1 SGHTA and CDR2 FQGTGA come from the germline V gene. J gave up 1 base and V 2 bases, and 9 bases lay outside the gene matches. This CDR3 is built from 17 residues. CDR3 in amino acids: CASSLVPGGRANTEAFF. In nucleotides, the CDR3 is TGTGCCAGCAGCTTAGTTCCAGGGGGCCGGGCGAACACTGAAGCTTTCTTT.

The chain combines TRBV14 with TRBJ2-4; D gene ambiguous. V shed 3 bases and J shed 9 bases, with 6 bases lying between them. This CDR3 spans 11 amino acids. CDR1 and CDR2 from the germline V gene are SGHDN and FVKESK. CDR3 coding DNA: TGTGCCAGCAGCCATAGTGGCATTCAGTACTTC. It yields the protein CASSHSGIQYF.

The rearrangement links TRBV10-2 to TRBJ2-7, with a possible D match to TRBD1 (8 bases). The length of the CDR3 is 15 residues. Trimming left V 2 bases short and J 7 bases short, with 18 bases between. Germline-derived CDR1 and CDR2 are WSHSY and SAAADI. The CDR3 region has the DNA TGCGCCAGCAGTGAGGCTCACAGGGGGGGTTCAGAGCAGTACTTC. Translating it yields CASSEAHRGGSEQYF.

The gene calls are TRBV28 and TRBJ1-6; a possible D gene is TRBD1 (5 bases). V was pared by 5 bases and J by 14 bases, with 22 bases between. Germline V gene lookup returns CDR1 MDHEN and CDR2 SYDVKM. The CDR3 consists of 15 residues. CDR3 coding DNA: TGTGCCAGCAGTCCGATGGACGGCCCCGGGGGATCCCTCCACTTT. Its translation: CASSPMDGPGGSLHF.

The CDR3 region is CASSESGLISYEQYF. The CDR3 bases are TGTGCCAGCAGTGAATCCGGACTAATCTCCTACGAGCAGTACTTC. V and J are TRBV25-1 and TRBJ2-7, with D tentatively TRBD2 (6 bases). V shed 1 base and J shed 0 bases, with 10 bases lying between them. This CDR3 spans 15 amino acids. Germline assignment: CDR1 MGHDK and CDR2 SYGVNS.

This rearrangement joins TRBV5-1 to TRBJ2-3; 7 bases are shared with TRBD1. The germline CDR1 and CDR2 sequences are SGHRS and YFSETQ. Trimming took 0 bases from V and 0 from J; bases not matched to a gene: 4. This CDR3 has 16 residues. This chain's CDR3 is CASSLDEGASTDTQYF. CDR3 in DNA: TGCGCCAGCAGCTTGGACGAGGGGGCGAGCACAGATACGCAGTATTTT. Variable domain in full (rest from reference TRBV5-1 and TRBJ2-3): KAGVTQTPRYLIKTRGQQVTLSCSPISGHRSVSWYQQTPGQGLQFLFEYFSETQRNKGNFPGRFSGRQFSNSRSEMNVSTLELGDSALYLCASSLDEGASTDTQYFGPGTRLTVL.

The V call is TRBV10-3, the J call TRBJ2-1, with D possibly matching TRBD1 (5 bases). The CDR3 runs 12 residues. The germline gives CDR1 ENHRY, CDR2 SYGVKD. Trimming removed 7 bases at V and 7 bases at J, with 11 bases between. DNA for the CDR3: TGTGCCATCAAGGCAGGGATTAATGAGCAGTTCTTC. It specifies CAIKAGINEQFF.

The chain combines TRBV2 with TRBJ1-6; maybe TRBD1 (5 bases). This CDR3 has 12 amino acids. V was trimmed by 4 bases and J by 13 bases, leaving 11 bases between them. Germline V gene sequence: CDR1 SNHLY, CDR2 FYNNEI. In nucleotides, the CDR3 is TGTGCCAGCAGTGTCCCCGGGGGGCCCCTCCACTTT. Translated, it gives CASSVPGGPLHF. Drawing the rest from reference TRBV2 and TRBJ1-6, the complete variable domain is EPEVTQTPSHQVTQMGQEVILRCVPISNHLYFYWYRQILGQKVEFLVSFYNNEISEKSEIFDDQFSVERPDGSNFTLKIRSTKLEDSAMYFCASSVPGGPLHFGNGTRLTVT.

This CDR3 reads CAWSVRLGTVNEKLFF. DNA of the CDR3: TGTGCCTGGAGTGTACGTCTGGGGACAGTAAATGAAAAACTGTTTTTT. The V gene is TRBV30, the J gene TRBJ1-4; 7 bases are a match to TRBD1. Germline V gene lookup returns CDR1 GTSNPN and CDR2 SVGIG (reference sequence). The V gene end was trimmed by 0 bases and the J gene end by 5 bases; junction bases not matched to a gene: 9. The CDR3 has 16 residues.

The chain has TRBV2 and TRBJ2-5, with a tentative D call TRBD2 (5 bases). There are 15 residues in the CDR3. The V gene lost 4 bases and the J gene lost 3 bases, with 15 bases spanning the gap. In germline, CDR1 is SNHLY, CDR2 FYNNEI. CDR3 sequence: CASSGLAVGEETQYF. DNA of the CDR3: TGTGCCAGCAGTGGGCTAGCTGTAGGCGAAGAGACCCAGTACTTC.

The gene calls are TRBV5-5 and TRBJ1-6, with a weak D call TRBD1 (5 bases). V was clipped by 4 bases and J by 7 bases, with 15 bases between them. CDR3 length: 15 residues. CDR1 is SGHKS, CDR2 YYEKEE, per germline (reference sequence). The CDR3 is CASSQEPRGNSPLHF. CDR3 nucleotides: TGTGCCAGCAGCCAGGAGCCTAGGGGAAATTCACCCCTCCACTTT.